Below, 29 T cell receptor beta chains from the same sample are listed, as sequenced in a study of naive and memory T cell subsets. Both TRBC1 and TRBC2 were covered by a beta constant-region primer of two equimolar oligonucleotides. One entry per CDR3 protein results from TCRdb running MiXCR on the UMI-ligation and nested PCR reads. Of 120,000 to 150,000 distinct CDR3 sequences listed, approximately 17% are singletons. Sequencing was done on a sample of naive CD4+ T cells from blood. These receptor sequences come from a human donor in good health.

This clonotype was seen repeatedly, ten times or more. V and J are TRBV28 and TRBJ1-2; the match to TRBD1 covers 7 bases. The germline V gene has CDR1 MDHEN and CDR2 SYDVKM. The CDR3 totals 13 residues. The trim removed 7 bases at V and 4 bases at J, leaving 6 bases unmatched. For the CDR3, the DNA is TGTGCCAGCACTTCGGGACAGCTCTATGGCTACACCTTC. It encodes CASTSGQLYGYTF.

This chain joins TRBV15 and TRBJ2-7, with unresolved D. Between the trimmed V and J ends, which lost 6 bases and 5 bases, there was a span of 14 bases. The CDR3 spans 13 residues. In germline, CDR1 is LNHNV, CDR2 YYDKDF (reference sequence). For the CDR3, the DNA is TGTGCCACCAGGGCCCCAAATAGGGACGAGCAGTACTTC. Encoded protein: CATRAPNRDEQYF. The full variable domain, its missing parts supplied by reference TRBV15 and TRBJ2-7, is DAMVIQNPRYQVTQFGKPVTLSCSQTLNHNVMYWYQQKSSQAPKLLFHYYDKDFNNEADTPDNFQSRRPNTSFCFLDIRSPGLGDTAMYLCATRAPNRDEQYFGPGTRLTVT.

In its sample, this clonotype was seen a few times. The V gene is TRBV4-3, the J gene TRBJ2-1; the match to TRBD2 covers 13 bases. From germline, CDR1 is LGHNA and CDR2 YSLEER. The CDR3 totals 18 residues. After removal of 4 bases from V and 4 bases from J, the junction contained 10 bases not matched to a gene. CDR3: CASSPRTSGSPPYNEQFF. The CDR3 nucleotides read TGCGCCAGCAGCCCGCGGACTAGCGGGAGTCCCCCTTACAATGAGCAGTTCTTC.

This clonotype showed up many times. The chain employs TRBV12-5 and TRBJ2-2; D unresolved. Trimming took off 5 bases at V and 6 bases at J, with 10 bases between the two ends. The CDR3 length is 13 residues. CDR1 LGHNT and CDR2 FRNRAP come from the germline V gene. CDR3 in amino acids: CASGNRLAGELFF. The CDR3 DNA is TGTGCTAGTGGTAACCGTTTGGCCGGGGAGCTGTTTTTT.

The table lists this clonotype with a few counts. The chain uses TRBV2 and TRBJ2-7; D assignment may be TRBD1 or TRBD2 (5 bases each). V was clipped by 4 bases and J by 6 bases, with 7 bases between them. Germline lookup yields CDR1 SNHLY and CDR2 FYNNEI. This CDR3 is 11 amino acids long. This chain's CDR3 is CASSVGVEQYF. CDR3 in DNA: TGTGCCAGCAGTGTGGGGGTCGAGCAGTACTTC.

The gene calls are TRBV6-1 and TRBJ2-1; TRBD2 agrees at 9 bases. Trimming took 7 bases from V and 9 from J; bases not matched to a gene: 10. This CDR3 has 14 residues. Germline assignment: CDR1 MNHNS and CDR2 SASEGT. The CDR3 DNA reads as TGTGCCAGCACCCCCGGGACTAGCCGAGCTGAGCAGTTCTTC. Translating it yields CASTPGTSRAEQFF.

The chain couples TRBV20-1 to TRBJ1-2, with a weak D call TRBD1 (5 bases). CDR1 and CDR2 (germline): DFQATT, SNEGSKA (reference sequence). The CDR3 totals 15 residues. The ends were cut back, 6 bases at V and 2 bases at J, with 19 bases in the middle. The CDR3 DNA reads TGCAGTGCCCGGGGAGCGGGGCGAGAGAACTATGGCTACACCTTC. Translation: CSARGAGRENYGYTF.

V usage is TRBV4-1 and J usage is TRBJ1-1, with 8 nucleotides matching TRBD1. Germline loops: CDR1 MGHRA, CDR2 YSYEKL. The CDR3 has 14 residues. V was clipped by 6 bases and J by 5 bases; unmatched bases: 8. The CDR3 region is CASRRQGARTEAFF. DNA of the CDR3: TGCGCCAGCAGACGGCAGGGGGCGCGGACTGAAGCTTTCTTT.

The sample holds a few counts of this clonotype. The rearrangement uses TRBV5-1 and TRBJ2-1, with a possible D match to TRBD2 (5 bases). This CDR3 spans 14 amino acids. Germline assignment: CDR1 SGHRS and CDR2 YFSETQ. The V gene lost 4 bases and the J gene lost 7 bases, with 15 bases spanning the gap. The chain's CDR3 is CASSPEGSTNEQFF. In DNA, the CDR3 is TGCGCCAGCAGCCCCGAGGGTAGCACTAATGAGCAGTTCTTC.

The chain combines TRBV7-2 with TRBJ2-7; D perhaps matches TRBD2 (6 bases). The V end was cut by 5 bases, the J end by 3 bases, with 14 bases between. There are 14 residues in the CDR3. CDR1 and CDR2 (germline): SGHTA, FQGNSA. CDR3 in amino acids: CASSTRAGGYEQYF. The CDR3 bases are TGTGCCAGCAGCACCCGGGCCGGGGGCTACGAGCAGTACTTC.

This clonotype was seen a handful of times. The V and J genes are TRBV4-3 and TRBJ1-5; tentatively, D is TRBD1 (5 bases). From germline, CDR1 is LGHNA and CDR2 YSLEER. CDR3 size: 15 residues. V lost 0 bases, J lost 6 bases, and 12 bases lay in between. Here the CDR3 DNA reads TGCGCCAGCAGCCAAGAAGGGGCTGAGGGTCAGCCCCAGCATTTT. It encodes CASSQEGAEGQPQHF.

This clonotype was recorded a few times. The chain recombines TRBV29-1 with TRBJ1-2, with no clear D. The CDR3 length is 13 residues. V was shortened by 5 bases and J by 1 base, with 11 bases between the two germline ends. CDR1 SQVTM and CDR2 ANQGSEA come from the germline V gene. The CDR3 loop reads CSVSGRSNYGYTF. In DNA form, the CDR3 reads TGCAGCGTTTCCGGCAGGAGTAACTATGGCTACACCTTC.

This clonotype has a handful of counts. The V and J genes are TRBV10-3 and TRBJ2-7, with D unresolved. Trimming pared 0 bases from V and 1 base from J, leaving 1 base between. The CDR3 runs to 12 residues. CDR1 ENHRY and CDR2 SYGVKD come from the germline V gene. CDR3 in amino acids: CAISESSYEQYF. CDR3 sequence (DNA): TGTGCCATCAGTGAGTCGTCCTACGAGCAGTACTTC.

V is TRBV19 and J is TRBJ1-2; D perhaps matches TRBD1 (5 bases). Germline V gene lookup returns CDR1 LNHDA and CDR2 SQIVND (reference sequence). CDR3 length equals 17 residues. V lost 5 bases and J lost 6, with 25 bases in between. This chain's CDR3 is CASSSVRQSWRADGYTF. The CDR3 DNA reads TGTGCCAGTAGTTCCGTTCGACAGAGTTGGAGGGCGGATGGCTACACCTTC.

V is TRBV7-9 and J is TRBJ2-1; D is unresolved. The V gene's germline CDR1 is SEHNR and CDR2 FQNEAQ (reference sequence). Trimming took 5 bases from V and 4 from J, leaving 12 bases between them. The CDR3 runs to 14 residues. The CDR3 DNA reads TGTGCCAGCAGCCCCCCCAGCATTTACAATGAGCAGTTCTTC. Amino acids: CASSPPSIYNEQFF.

This sequence joins TRBV6-2 or TRBV6-3 and TRBJ2-1; D is ambiguous. This CDR3 comprises 13 residues. Germline V gives CDR1 MNHEY, CDR2 SVGEGT. V lost 8 bases and J lost 7, with 15 bases in between. CDR3 DNA: TGTGCCAGCGCCGGAGCTCACCTAAATGAGCAGTTCTTC. Amino acids: CASAGAHLNEQFF.

J is TRBJ1-5 and V is TRBV29-1, with TRBD1 as a possible D gene (5 bases). The CDR3 is made up of 13 amino acids. Trimming stripped 5 bases from V and 1 base from J, with 9 bases between. Germline V gene sequence: CDR1 SQVTM, CDR2 ANQGSEA. The CDR3 sequence is CSVSGISNQPQHF. The DNA of the CDR3 is TGCAGCGTTTCAGGGATCAGCAATCAGCCCCAGCATTTT.

V usage is TRBV29-1 and J usage is TRBJ2-7, with D hard to call. This CDR3 has 12 amino acids. In germline, CDR1 is SQVTM, CDR2 ANQGSEA. V was cut by 6 bases and J by 3 bases, with 12 bases left in between. The CDR3, as DNA: TGCAGCGTGAACCTCAGGAACTACGAGCAGTACTTC. Protein: CSVNLRNYEQYF.

V gene TRBV30 combines with J gene TRBJ2-1; TRBD2 matches at 9 bases. The CDR3 consists of 15 residues. Germline CDR1 and CDR2: GTSNPN and SVGIG (reference sequence). With V trimmed by 2 bases and J by 2 bases, 4 bases remained unmatched. CDR3 sequence (DNA): TGTGCCTGGAGTTCTGGACTAGCGCCCTACAATGAGCAGTTCTTC. This gives the protein CAWSSGLAPYNEQFF.

The J gene is TRBJ1-3, the V gene TRBV10-3; D unclear. Trimming pared 0 bases from V and 0 bases from J, leaving 6 bases between. The CDR3 sequence is 15 residues long. CDR1 and CDR2 (germline): ENHRY, SYGVKD. This CDR3 reads CAISESSSSGNTIYF. CDR3 in DNA: TGTGCCATCAGTGAGTCCTCGAGCTCTGGAAACACCATATATTTT.

The rearrangement uses TRBV19 and TRBJ2-1, with 9 bases lining up with TRBD2. V lost 7 bases, J lost 0 bases, and 13 bases stayed unmatched. The CDR3 is made up of 18 amino acids. CDR1 is LNHDA and CDR2 is SQIVND in the germline V gene (reference sequence). The CDR3 is CASTRIAGASGSYNEQFF. CDR3 DNA: TGTGCCAGTACCAGAATAGCGGGAGCGTCGGGCTCCTACAATGAGCAGTTCTTC.

This clonotype was found a few times. The J gene is TRBJ1-4, the V gene TRBV28; weak D call: TRBD1 (5 bases). Germline V gene data show CDR1 as MDHEN and CDR2 as SYDVKM. Trimming stripped 3 bases from V and 7 bases from J, with 18 bases between. The CDR3 length is 16 residues. DNA of the CDR3: TGTGCCAGCAGTTTCAGCGGGGCCGCCCGTGGTGAAAAACTGTTTTTT. Encoded protein: CASSFSGAARGEKLFF.

This chain joins TRBV6-6 and TRBJ1-5, with 11 bases fitting TRBD1. Germline CDR1 reads MNHNY; CDR2 reads SVGAGI (reference sequence). V trimming: 6 bases; J trimming: 7 bases; junction bases outside the gene matches: 5. The CDR3 contains 14 residues. CDR3 bases: TGTGCCAGCAGCCAAGGGACAGGGGGGCAGCCCCAGCATTTT. Its translation: CASSQGTGGQPQHF.

This clonotype appeared a few times. V and J are TRBV6-5 and TRBJ1-6, with D maybe TRBD1 (5 bases). The CDR3 runs to 19 residues. CDR1 is MNHEY and CDR2 is SVGAGI in the germline V gene. Deletions cut 0 bases from V and 0 bases from J, with 15 bases between. The CDR3 DNA reads TGTGCCAGCAGTTACTCCGTTCAGGGTTATAGCTCCTATAATTCACCCCTCCACTTT. Protein sequence: CASSYSVQGYSSYNSPLHF.

This clonotype was seen ten or more times. The chain carries TRBV27 and TRBJ2-1; 9 nucleotides align to TRBD1. In germline, CDR1 is MNHEY, CDR2 SMNVEV (reference sequence). Germline trimming cut 6 bases from V and 2 bases from J; bases unmatched to any gene: 5. The CDR3 is 15 amino acids. The CDR3 DNA is TGTGCCAGCAGCCATGGGACAGGGACCTACAATGAGCAGTTCTTC. It specifies CASSHGTGTYNEQFF.

This sequence joins TRBV18 and TRBJ1-1; 8 nucleotides line up with TRBD1. Germline V CDR1 and CDR2: KGHSH, LQKENI. V trimming: 0 bases; J trimming: 11 bases; junction bases outside the gene matches: 11. The length of the CDR3 is 15 residues. The CDR3 DNA sequence: TGTGCCAGCTCACCACCTTTCGCGGGAGGACAGGGCGCTTTCTTT. Its protein is CASSPPFAGGQGAFF.

This clonotype was seen a few times. For the CDR3, the DNA is TGTGCCAGCAGCGCCCACACAGGGGTTCCCTCCTACGAGCAGTACTTC. Its protein is CASSAHTGVPSYEQYF. The V gene is TRBV21-1, the J gene TRBJ2-7; TRBD1 reflects the table's D call only, with no check against the DNA. TRBV21-1 is termed a pseudogene. The CDR3 totals 16 residues.

The J gene is TRBJ2-1, the V gene TRBV5-6; 11 bases fit TRBD2. This CDR3 spans 19 amino acids. Germline lookup yields CDR1 SGHDT and CDR2 YYEEEE. V lost 0 bases to trimming and J lost 6 bases; unmatched junction nucleotides: 14. CDR3 protein: CASSLERLAGGRRPNEQFF. CDR3 in DNA: TGTGCCAGCAGCTTGGAACGGCTAGCGGGAGGAAGGAGGCCCAATGAGCAGTTCTTC.

The chain carries TRBV10-3 and TRBJ2-7; 9 nucleotides match TRBD1. Germline V CDR1 and CDR2: ENHRY, SYGVKD. The CDR3 has 17 amino acids. Losses at the gene ends were 0 bases for V and 5 bases for J; bases not matched to a gene: 11. In nucleotides, the CDR3 is TGTGCCATCAGTGAGTCTGGGTTGAGGGGACAGGGTAACGAGCAGTACTTC. Residues: CAISESGLRGQGNEQYF.